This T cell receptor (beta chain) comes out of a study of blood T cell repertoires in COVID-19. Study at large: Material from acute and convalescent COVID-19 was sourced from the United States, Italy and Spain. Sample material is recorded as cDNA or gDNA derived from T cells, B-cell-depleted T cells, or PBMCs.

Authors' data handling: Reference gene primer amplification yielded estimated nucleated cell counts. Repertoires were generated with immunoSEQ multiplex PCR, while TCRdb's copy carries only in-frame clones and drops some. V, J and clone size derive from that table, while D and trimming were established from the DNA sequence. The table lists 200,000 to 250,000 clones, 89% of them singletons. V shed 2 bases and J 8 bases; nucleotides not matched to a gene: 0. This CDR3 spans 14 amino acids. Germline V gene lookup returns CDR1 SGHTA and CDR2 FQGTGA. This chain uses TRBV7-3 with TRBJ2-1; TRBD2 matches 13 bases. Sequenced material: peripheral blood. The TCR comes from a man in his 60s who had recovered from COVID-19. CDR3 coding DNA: TGTGCCAGCAGCTTAGGGACTAGCGGGGATGAGCAGTTCTTC. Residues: CASSLGTSGDEQFF.